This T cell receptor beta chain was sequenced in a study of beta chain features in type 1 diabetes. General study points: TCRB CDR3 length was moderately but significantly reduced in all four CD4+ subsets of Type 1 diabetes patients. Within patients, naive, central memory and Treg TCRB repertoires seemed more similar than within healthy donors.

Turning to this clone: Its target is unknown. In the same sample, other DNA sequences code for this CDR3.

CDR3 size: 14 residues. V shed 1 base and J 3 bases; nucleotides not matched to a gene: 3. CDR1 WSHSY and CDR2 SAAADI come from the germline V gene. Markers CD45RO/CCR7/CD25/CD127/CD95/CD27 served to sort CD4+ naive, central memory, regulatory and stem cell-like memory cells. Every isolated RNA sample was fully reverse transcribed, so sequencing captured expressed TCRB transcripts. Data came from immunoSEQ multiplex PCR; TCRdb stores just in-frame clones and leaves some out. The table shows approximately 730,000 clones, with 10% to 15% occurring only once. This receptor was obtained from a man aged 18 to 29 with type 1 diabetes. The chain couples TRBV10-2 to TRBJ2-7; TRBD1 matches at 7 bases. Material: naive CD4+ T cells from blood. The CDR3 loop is CASSEYGTDYEQYF. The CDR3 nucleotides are TGCGCCAGCAGTGAGTATGGGACAGACTACGAGCAGTACTTC.